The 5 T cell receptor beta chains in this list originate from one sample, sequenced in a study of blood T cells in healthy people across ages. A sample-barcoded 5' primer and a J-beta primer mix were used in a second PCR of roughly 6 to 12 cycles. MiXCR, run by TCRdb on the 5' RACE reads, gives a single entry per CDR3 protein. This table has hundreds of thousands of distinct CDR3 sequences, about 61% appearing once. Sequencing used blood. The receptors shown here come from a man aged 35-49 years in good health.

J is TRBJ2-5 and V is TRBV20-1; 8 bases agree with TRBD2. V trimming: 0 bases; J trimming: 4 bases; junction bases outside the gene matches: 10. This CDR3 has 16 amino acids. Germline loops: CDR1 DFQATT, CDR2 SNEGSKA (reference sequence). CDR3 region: CSARDVRGAEAETQYF. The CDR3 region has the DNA TGCAGTGCTAGAGATGTGCGGGGGGCGGAGGCAGAGACCCAGTACTTC.

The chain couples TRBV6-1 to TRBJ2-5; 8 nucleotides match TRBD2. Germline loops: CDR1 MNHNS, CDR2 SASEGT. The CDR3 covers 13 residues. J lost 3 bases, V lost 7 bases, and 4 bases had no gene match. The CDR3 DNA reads TGTGCCAGCACGGGGACTAGGGAAGAGACCCAGTACTTC. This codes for CASTGTREETQYF.

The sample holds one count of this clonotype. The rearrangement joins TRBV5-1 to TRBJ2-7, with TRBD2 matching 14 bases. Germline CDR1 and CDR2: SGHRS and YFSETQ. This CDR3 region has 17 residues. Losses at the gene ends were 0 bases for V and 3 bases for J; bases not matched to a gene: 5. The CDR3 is CASSLDGTSGRIYEQYF. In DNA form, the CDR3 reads TGCGCCAGCAGCTTGGATGGGACTAGCGGGAGAATCTACGAGCAGTACTTC.

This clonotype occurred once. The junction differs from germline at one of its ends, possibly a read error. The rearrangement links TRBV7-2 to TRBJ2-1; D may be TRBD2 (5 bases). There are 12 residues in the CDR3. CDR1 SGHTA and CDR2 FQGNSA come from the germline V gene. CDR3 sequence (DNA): TGTGCCAACAGCTTAGGGTCGGGGGAGCAGTTCTTC. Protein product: CANSLGSGEQFF.

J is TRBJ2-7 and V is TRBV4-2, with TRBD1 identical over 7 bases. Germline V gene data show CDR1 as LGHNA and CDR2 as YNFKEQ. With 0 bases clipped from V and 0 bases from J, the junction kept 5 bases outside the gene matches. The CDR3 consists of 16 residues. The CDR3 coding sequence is TGTGCCAGCAGCCAAGATTGGGACAGAATCTCCTACGAGCAGTACTTC. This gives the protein CASSQDWDRISYEQYF.